These 14 T cell receptor delta chains were all obtained from the same sample, sequenced in a study of human gamma delta and Vdelta1 T cells. TCRdb made new clone calls on the PCR reads using CATT. The sample has fewer than 7,000 delta-chain clones; about 9.4% are singletons. The source material was naive CD27+ Vdelta1 gamma-delta T cells from blood. The receptor source for this set is a human donor in good health.

By sample fraction, this clone is medium-sized. Other DNA sequences from this sample encode an identical CDR3 as well. This chain joins TRDV1 and TRDJ1, with 8 bases that match TRDD3. The ends lost 1 base at V and 0 bases at J; junction bases unmatched: 16. The germline gives CDR1 TSWWSYY, CDR2 QGS. CDR3 size: 20 residues. The CDR3 reads CALGEQQRNGGSGYTDKLIF. DNA of the CDR3: TGTGCTCTTGGGGAACAGCAAAGGAATGGGGGATCGGGTTACACCGATAAACTCATCTTT.

By share, this clone counts as medium-sized. This may be a read error, as it is one base from a much larger clone. At the DNA level, this CDR3 is encoded by other sequences in the same sample as well. V is TRDV1 and J is TRDJ1, with D unresolved. From germline, CDR1 is TSWWSYY and CDR2 QGS. With 1 base removed from V and 6 bases from J, the gap between germline ends came to 21 bases. This CDR3 has 17 residues. CDR3 residues: CALGERFGSLAANKLIF. CDR3 nucleotides: TGTGCTCTTGGGGAACGCTTCGGTTCTTTGGCGGCTAATAAACTCATCTTT.

This clone came up a few times. This probably arose from a read error, given a far larger clone one base away. The V gene is TRDV1, the J gene TRDJ2; D is possibly TRDD2 (9 bases). The ends were cut back, 3 bases at V and 4 bases at J, with 45 bases in the middle. The CDR3 is made up of 26 amino acids. Germline assignment: CDR1 TSWWSYY and CDR2 QGS. CDR3 in amino acids: CALGDPRNTLSFLRGYPVMSTAQLFF. The CDR3 coding sequence is TGTGCTCTTGGGGATCCCAGAAACACCCTCTCCTTCCTACGGGGATACCCCGTAATGTCGACAGCACAACTCTTCTTT.

The sample holds a few counts of this clone. This may be a read error, as it is one base from a much larger clone. This chain joins TRDV1 and TRDJ1; 13 bases are shared with TRDD3. In germline, CDR1 is TSWWSYY, CDR2 QGS. The CDR3 totals 22 residues. V lost 10 bases and J lost 0; bases outside the gene matches: 26. The CDR3 DNA follows: TGTGCTCCTTTCGGGGTCAATTCCTACAGAGGGACTGGGGGATACGACACCGATAAACTCATCTTT. It codes for CAPFGVNSYRGTGGYDTDKLIF.

Points on this clone: TCRdb lists the protein of a much larger clone for this DNA, which differs at residue 11, so this is likely a read error; the protein given here is translated from the DNA itself. This chain joins TRDV1 and TRDJ1, with D tentatively TRDD3 (6 bases). Germline-derived CDR1 and CDR2 are TSWWSYY and QGS. CDR3 length: 20 amino acids. Trimming took 8 bases from V and 1 from J, leaving 32 bases between them. The chain's CDR3 is CALTPTPPRPHWVGTDKLIF. CDR3 sequence (DNA): TGTGCTCTTACACCTACGCCTCCACGGCCGCACTGGGTGGGCACCGATAAACTCATCTTT.

This clone was picked up a small number of times. This chain links TRDV1 with TRDJ1; 9 bases map to TRDD3. Losses at the gene ends were 1 base for V and 0 bases for J; bases not matched to a gene: 30. CDR1 is TSWWSYY, CDR2 QGS, per germline. This CDR3 has 25 amino acids. CDR3 sequence: CALGEPRLGNFPRKGIREYTDKLIF. The DNA of the CDR3 is TGTGCTCTTGGGGAACCCCGACTTGGAAACTTCCCACGGAAGGGGATACGGGAGTACACCGATAAACTCATCTTT.

This clone was picked up a small number of times. The chain recombines TRDV1 with TRDJ1, with 11 bases lining up with TRDD3. From germline, CDR1 is TSWWSYY and CDR2 QGS. Trimming at V came to 5 bases and at J to 0 bases, leaving 20 bases not matched to a gene. The CDR3 contains 21 residues. The CDR3 coding sequence is TGTGCTCTTGGGATCCGCCTGTACTGGGGGATAGGGGGGAAGTACACCGATAAACTCATCTTT. It encodes CALGIRLYWGIGGKYTDKLIF.

On this clone: A read error may be the cause here, since a much bigger clone is one base away. The chain is built from TRDV1 and TRDJ1; TRDD3 matches at 11 bases. CDR3 length equals 21 residues. In germline, CDR1 is TSWWSYY, CDR2 QGS. Trimming cost V 0 bases and J 5 bases; bases outside gene matches: 20. CDR3 in amino acids: CALGELSSTQGCWGIPDKLIF. CDR3 sequence (DNA): TGTGCTCTTGGGGAACTTAGTTCTACCCAGGGGTGCTGGGGGATACCAGATAAACTCATCTTT.

This clone was seen only a few times. This DNA's translation differs at residue 15 from TCRdb's protein, which comes from a much larger clone; a read error is likely, and the protein shown is translated from the DNA. The chain has TRDV1 and TRDJ1, with 10 bases aligning to TRDD3. The germline V gene encodes CDR1 TSWWSYY and CDR2 QGS. The CDR3 extends over 19 amino acids. CDR3 coding DNA: TGTGCTCTTGGGGACCCACTGGGGGATCCTACCTTGTACACCAATAAACTCATCTTT. Protein product: CALGDPLGDPTLYTNKLIF.

This clone was seen a few times. This may arise from a read error, as a much more abundant clone is one base away. The same CDR3 also results from other DNA sequences found in this sample. The rearrangement joins TRDV1 to TRDJ1; D gene ambiguous. With 4 bases removed from V and 6 bases from J, the gap between germline ends came to 18 bases. In germline, CDR1 is TSWWSYY, CDR2 QGS. The CDR3 has 15 amino acids. This CDR3 is CALGVLLRAGNKLIF. CDR3 nucleotide sequence: TGTGCTCTTGGGGTGCTGCTTCGGGCCGGCAATAAACTCATCTTT.

In regard to this clone: A much more abundant neighbour one base away suggests this may be a read error. This sample also contains other DNA sequences that code for the same CDR3. The chain employs TRDV1 and TRDJ1; 7 bases fit TRDD3. Germline V gene sequence: CDR1 TSWWSYY, CDR2 QGS. This CDR3 contains 21 residues. The V gene end was trimmed by 2 bases and the J gene end by 5 bases; junction bases not matched to a gene: 26. The CDR3 DNA sequence: TGTGCTCTTGGGGAATGGAGTGCTGGGGGGTACGCGCTCACTAAAACGGATAAACTCATCTTT. Protein: CALGEWSAGGYALTKTDKLIF.

In this sample, this clone turned up a few times. TCRdb has a much larger clone's protein, which differs at residue 4 from the translation of this DNA, likely because of a read error; what is shown is the protein translated from the DNA. The rearrangement links TRDV1 to TRDJ1; 10 positions match TRDD3. Germline V lookup: CDR1 TSWWSYY, CDR2 QGS. This CDR3 is 20 amino acids long. The CDR3 region has the DNA TGTGCTCTTAGGGAACTTCCTAAACGCTACTGGGGGATGCAAAGTAGTAAACTCATCTTT. Residues: CALRELPKRYWGMQSSKLIF.

Points on this clone: The translation of this DNA and the TCRdb protein of a much larger clone differ at residue 3, probably owing to a read error; the protein shown here is translated from the DNA. The chain combines TRDV1 with TRDJ1, with TRDD3 identical over 10 bases. This CDR3 comprises 18 residues. Per germline, CDR1 TSWWSYY and CDR2 QGS. The CDR3 nucleotides read TGTGCTTTTGGGGCCCACCTTCTTCGTACTGGGGGATCCTCCCCACTCATCTTT. It specifies CAFGAHLLRTGGSSPLIF.

By sample share, this clone is medium-sized. Within the sample, other DNA sequences also encode this same CDR3. This chain links TRDV1 with TRDJ1, with D unclear. The ends were cut back, 4 bases at V and 0 bases at J, with 12 bases in the middle. Germline CDR1 is TSWWSYY and CDR2 is QGS. CDR3 length: 15 residues. The CDR3: CALGVYRAYTDKLIF. CDR3 bases: TGTGCTCTTGGGGTGTACAGGGCGTACACCGATAAACTCATCTTT.